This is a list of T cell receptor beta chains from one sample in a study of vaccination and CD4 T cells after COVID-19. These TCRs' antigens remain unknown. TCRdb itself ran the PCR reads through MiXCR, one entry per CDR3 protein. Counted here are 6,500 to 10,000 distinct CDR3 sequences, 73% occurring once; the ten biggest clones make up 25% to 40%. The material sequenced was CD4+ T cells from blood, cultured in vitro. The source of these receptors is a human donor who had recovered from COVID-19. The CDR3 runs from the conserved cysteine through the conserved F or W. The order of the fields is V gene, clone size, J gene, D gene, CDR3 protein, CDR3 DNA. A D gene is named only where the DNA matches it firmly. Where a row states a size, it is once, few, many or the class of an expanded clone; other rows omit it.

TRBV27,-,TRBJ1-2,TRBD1,CASSSTGTGYTF,TGTGCCAGCAGTTCGACAGGGACGGGCTACACCTTC
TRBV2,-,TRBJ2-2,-,CASSPRVVTGSNTGELFF,TGTGCCAGCAGCCCCCGCGTCGTAACTGGATCGAACACCGGGGAGCTGTTTTTT
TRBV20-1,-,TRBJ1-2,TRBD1,CSARGGQDLYGYTF,TGCAGTGCTAGAGGGGGACAGGATCTCTATGGCTACACCTTC
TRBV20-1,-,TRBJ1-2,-,CSAREGGEATGYTF,TGCAGTGCTAGAGAGGGCGGGGAAGCCACTGGCTACACCTTC
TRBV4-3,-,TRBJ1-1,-,CASSQEGGVEAFF,TGCGCCAGCAGCCAAGAAGGCGGGGTGGAAGCTTTCTTT
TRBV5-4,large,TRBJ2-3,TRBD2,CASSLGLAGGVSTDTQYF,TGTGCCAGCAGCTTGGGACTAGCGGGGGGCGTTAGCACAGATACGCAGTATTTT
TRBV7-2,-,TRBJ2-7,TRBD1,CASSRGGVGHEQYF,TGTGCCAGCAGCCGAGGGGGCGTTGGCCACGAGCAGTACTTC
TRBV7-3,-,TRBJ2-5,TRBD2,CASSLGTSGRGQETQYF,TGTGCCAGCAGCCTCGGGACTAGCGGGAGGGGGCAAGAGACCCAGTACTTC
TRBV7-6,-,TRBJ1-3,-,CASSLGYGNTIYF,TGTGCCAGCAGCTTAGGGTATGGAAACACCATATATTTT
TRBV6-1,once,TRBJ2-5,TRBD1,CASSRQGYQETQYF,TGTGCCAGCAGCCGACAGGGTTACCAAGAGACCCAGTACTTC
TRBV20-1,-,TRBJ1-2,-,CSALLSRDRHGYTF,TGCAGTGCCCTATTGAGCCGGGACCGCCATGGCTACACCTTC
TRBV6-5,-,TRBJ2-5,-,CASSYPTGPGQETQYF,TGTGCCAGCAGTTATCCGACAGGCCCTGGTCAAGAGACCCAGTACTTC
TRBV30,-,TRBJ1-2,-,CAWSVRNGYTF,TGTGCCTGGAGTGTACGAAATGGCTACACCTTC
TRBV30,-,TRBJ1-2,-,CAWSVHGAYGYTF,TGTGCCTGGAGTGTACACGGCGCCTATGGCTACACCTTC
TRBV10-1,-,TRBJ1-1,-,CASSDSGNTEAFF,TGCGCCAGCAGTGACTCCGGGAACACTGAAGCTTTCTTT
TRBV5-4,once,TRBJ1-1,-,CASSLAAGMNTEAFF,TGTGCCAGCAGCTTGGCTGCGGGCATGAACACTGAAGCTTTCTTT
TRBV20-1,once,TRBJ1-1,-,CSASGVGSEAFF,TGCAGTGCTAGCGGGGTCGGAAGCGAAGCTTTCTTT
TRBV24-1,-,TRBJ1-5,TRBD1,CATSDWDRVLWSQPQHF,TGTGCCACCAGTGATTGGGACAGGGTACTATGGAGTCAGCCCCAGCATTTT
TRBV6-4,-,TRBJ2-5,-,CASSASCRVRQETQYF,TGTGCCAGCAGTGCATCGTGCAGGGTTAGGCAAGAGACCCAGTACTTC
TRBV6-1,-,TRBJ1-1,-,CASSQLGGGVHGWTEAFF,TGTGCCAGCAGCCAACTGGGGGGTGGGGTCCATGGATGGACTGAAGCTTTCTTT
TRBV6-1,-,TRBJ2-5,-,CASGAGRETQYF,TGTGCCAGCGGGGCGGGGCGGGAAACCCAGTACTTC
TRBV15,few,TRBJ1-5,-,CATRSGGGDQPQHF,TGTGCCACCAGATCCGGGGGAGGGGACCAGCCCCAGCATTTT
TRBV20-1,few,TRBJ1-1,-,CSARTGGGNTEAFF,TGCAGTGCTAGGACAGGAGGTGGGAACACTGAAGCTTTCTTT
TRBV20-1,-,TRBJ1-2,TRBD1,CSARDAGQRNYGYTF,TGCAGTGCTAGAGACGCGGGACAGAGAAACTATGGCTACACCTTC
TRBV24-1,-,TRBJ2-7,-,CATSDRTEGNEQYF,TGTGCCACCAGTGATCGTACAGAGGGTAACGAGCAGTACTTC